The sequence of this T cell receptor beta chain was determined in a study of identical twins. Study findings and constraints: Models predicted too little out-of-frame TCR alpha sharing in monozygotic twins.

Every one of the donors was a healthy Caucasian. The cDNA had a unique molecular identifier and a template-switch universal primer site. TCRdb ran MiXCR on the 5' RACE reads and lists one entry per CDR3 protein. Seen here are around 1.7 million distinct CDR3 sequences, about 31% observed once, and the top ten hold under 0.35%. With regard to this clonotype: Its cognate antigen is unknown.

The V segment lost 4 bases and the J segment 2 bases; nucleotides outside the gene matches: 12. The germline CDR1 and CDR2 sequences are LNHDA and SQIVND (reference sequence). The CDR3 totals 17 residues. The clonotype was recovered from a newborn girl in good health. The sequenced material came from cord blood. The chain couples TRBV19 to TRBJ1-1; the match to TRBD1 covers 8 bases. This CDR3 reads CASSTSHGRGRNTEAFF. For the CDR3, the DNA is TGTGCCAGTAGTACCTCTCACGGCAGGGGGCGCAACACTGAAGCTTTCTTT.